The rows below give T cell receptor beta chains drawn from one sample of a study of cytomegalovirus exposure and HLA in healthy donors. The repertoire was sequenced with immunoSEQ multiplex PCR; TCRdb's copy has only in-frame clones and lacks some. Here the sample spans some 220,000 clones, roughly 85% being singletons. Input material: PBMCs. Receptors were obtained from a girl aged 2-9 years in good health and CMV-seronegative. Both conserved end residues are part of each CDR3. A D gene is named only where the DNA matches it firmly. Not every row has a clone size; where given, it reads once, few, many or a size class.

D gene	V gene	clone size	J gene	CDR3 DNA	CDR3 protein
NA	TRBV29-1	NA	TRBJ1-3	TGCAGCGTCAGTCTGACAGGTCTCTCTGGAAACACCATATATTTT	CSVSLTGLSGNTIYF
TRBD1	TRBV11-1	NA	TRBJ2-7	TGTGCCAGCAGCCTAAACTACCGACAGGGTGGCTCCTACGAGCAGTACTTC	CASSLNYRQGGSYEQYF
NA	TRBV30	NA	TRBJ2-4	TGTGCCTGGAGTCGACCCGGAACTACCCTCAAAAACATTCAGTACTTC	CAWSRPGTTLKNIQYF
NA	TRBV30	NA	TRBJ1-2	TGTGCCTGGGGGGGGTATGGCTACACCTTC	CAWGGYGYTF
TRBD1	TRBV6-5	few	TRBJ2-7	TGTGCCAGCAGTTACGACAGGGGGCGAAGCGAGCAGTACTTC	CASSYDRGRSEQYF
NA	TRBV29-1	once	TRBJ1-1	TGCAGCGTCGCCGGGACACTGAACACTGAAGCTTTCTTT	CSVAGTLNTEAFF
TRBD2	TRBV4-1	once	TRBJ2-1	TGCGCCAGCAGCCAAGGCGCGACTAGCGGGGTCTACAATGAGCAGTTCTTC	CASSQGATSGVYNEQFF
TRBD1	TRBV5-1	NA	TRBJ1-3	TGCGCCAGCAGCGCGACAGGGGTAGCTGGAAACACCATATATTTT	CASSATGVAGNTIYF
TRBD1	TRBV7-9	NA	TRBJ2-6	TGTGCCAGCAGCTTAGATTTACAGGGGGCTTCGGGGGCCAACGTCCTGACTTTC	CASSLDLQGASGANVLTF
NA	TRBV15	NA	TRBJ2-5	TGTGCCACCAGCAGAGATGGTAGCATAGAGACCCAGTACTTC	CATSRDGSIETQYF
TRBD2	TRBV25-1	NA	TRBJ2-5	TGTGCCAGCAGTGAATGGATCGGGGGGGCGGAGACCCAGTACTTC	CASSEWIGGAETQYF
NA	TRBV10-2	NA	TRBJ2-3	TGCGCCAGCAGGATGAGACTAGGCGATACGCAGTATTTT	CASRMRLGDTQYF
TRBD1	TRBV7-2	NA	TRBJ2-2	TGTGCCAGCAGCCCGAGGGCGCGACAGGGGAACACCGGGGAGCTGTTTTTT	CASSPRARQGNTGELFF
NA	TRBV6-5	NA	TRBJ2-7	TGTGCCAGCACCCTCGGACCGGGAACGGCCTACGAGCAGTACTTC	CASTLGPGTAYEQYF
TRBD2	TRBV5-1	NA	TRBJ2-3	TGCGCCAGTGGTTCGTCTAACCTAGCGGGAGGGTCAGATACGCAGTATTTT	CASGSSNLAGGSDTQYF